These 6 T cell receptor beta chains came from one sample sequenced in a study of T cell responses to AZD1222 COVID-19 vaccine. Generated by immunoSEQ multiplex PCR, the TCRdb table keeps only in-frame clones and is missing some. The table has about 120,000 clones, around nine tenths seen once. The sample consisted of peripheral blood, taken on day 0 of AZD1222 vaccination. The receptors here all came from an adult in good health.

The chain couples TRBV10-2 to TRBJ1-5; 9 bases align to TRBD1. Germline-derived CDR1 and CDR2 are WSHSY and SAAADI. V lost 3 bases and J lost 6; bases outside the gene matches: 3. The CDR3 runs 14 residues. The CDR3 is CASSEQGAGQPQHF. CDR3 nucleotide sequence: TGCGCCAGCAGTGAACAGGGGGCGGGTCAGCCCCAGCATTTT.

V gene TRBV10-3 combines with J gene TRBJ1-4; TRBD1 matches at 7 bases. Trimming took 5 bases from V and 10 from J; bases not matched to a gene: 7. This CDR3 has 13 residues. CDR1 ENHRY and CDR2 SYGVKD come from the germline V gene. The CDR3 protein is CAISKQGEGKLFF. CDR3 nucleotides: TGTGCCATCAGTAAGCAGGGGGAGGGAAAACTGTTTTTT.

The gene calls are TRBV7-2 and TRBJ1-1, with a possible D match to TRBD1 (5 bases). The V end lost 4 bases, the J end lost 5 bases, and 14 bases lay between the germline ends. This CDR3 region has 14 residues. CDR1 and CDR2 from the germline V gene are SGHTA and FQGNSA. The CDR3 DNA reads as TGTGCCAGCAGCTCGGAGGGGACGTGGACTGAAGCTTTCTTT. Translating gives CASSSEGTWTEAFF.

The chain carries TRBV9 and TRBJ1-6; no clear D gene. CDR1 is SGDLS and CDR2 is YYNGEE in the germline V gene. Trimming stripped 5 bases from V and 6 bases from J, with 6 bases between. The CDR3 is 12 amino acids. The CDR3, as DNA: TGTGCCAGCAGTGAAACTAATTCACCCCTCCACTTT. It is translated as CASSETNSPLHF.

The CDR3 nucleotides are TGCGCCAGCAGCTTGGACAGCTCTAATGAAAAACTGTTTTTT. This codes for CASSLDSSNEKLFF. This chain joins TRBV5-1 and TRBJ1-4; D is undetermined. From germline, CDR1 is SGHRS and CDR2 YFSETQ. The CDR3 runs to 14 residues. The V end was cut by 0 bases, the J end by 3 bases, with 6 bases between.

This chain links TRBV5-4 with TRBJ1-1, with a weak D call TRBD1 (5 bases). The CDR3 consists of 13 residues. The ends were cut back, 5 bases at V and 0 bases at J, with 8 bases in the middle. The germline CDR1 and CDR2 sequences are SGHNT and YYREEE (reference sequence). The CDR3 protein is CASRQGLNTEAFF. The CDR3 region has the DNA TGTGCCAGCAGGCAGGGACTGAACACTGAAGCTTTCTTT.